This T cell receptor (beta chain) was identified in a study of control samples from healthy donors and cancer patients (dated by TCRdb to about 2020). Points on this clone: The clone's antigen remains unknown. Per-base quality was not reported, and no clone a single base away is much larger than it.

Libraries were prepared through the immunoSEQ multiplex PCR assay. Imported from immuneACCESS, the table was reduced by TCRdb to in-frame sequences with V and J called. These copies leave out some clones; in studies compared against another copy, an unresolved V gene accounts for under half, and the cause of the remainder is not known. This sample has approximately 170,000 clones in its table, and just over 90% of those were observed once. Jointly, the top ten make up approximately 4% of the sample. V and J lose 3 bases and 5 bases, and a span of 9 bases separates them. Its CDR3 holds 12 amino acids, cysteine through phenylalanine. Only the CDR3 DNA stays, 36 bases, in frame from base 1. The germline V gene specifies SGHDT as CDR1 and YYEEEE as CDR2.

The source of this sequence is a woman aged 55-75 years in good health. Sequencing used blood. The V gene is TRBV5-6 and the J gene is TRBJ2-7; no confident D gene assignment can be made. The DNA reads as follows: TGTGCCAGCAGCTGGATTGGGAACGAGCAGTACTTC. Its protein is CASSWIGNEQYF. With the portions outside the CDR3 filled from the reference TRBV5-6 and TRBJ2-7 genes, the complete variable region becomes DAGVTQSPTHLIKTRGQQVTLRCSPKSGHDTVSWYQQALGQGPQFIFQYYEEEERQRGNFPDRFSGHQFPNYSSELNVNALLLGDSALYLCASSWIGNEQYFGPGTRLTVT.